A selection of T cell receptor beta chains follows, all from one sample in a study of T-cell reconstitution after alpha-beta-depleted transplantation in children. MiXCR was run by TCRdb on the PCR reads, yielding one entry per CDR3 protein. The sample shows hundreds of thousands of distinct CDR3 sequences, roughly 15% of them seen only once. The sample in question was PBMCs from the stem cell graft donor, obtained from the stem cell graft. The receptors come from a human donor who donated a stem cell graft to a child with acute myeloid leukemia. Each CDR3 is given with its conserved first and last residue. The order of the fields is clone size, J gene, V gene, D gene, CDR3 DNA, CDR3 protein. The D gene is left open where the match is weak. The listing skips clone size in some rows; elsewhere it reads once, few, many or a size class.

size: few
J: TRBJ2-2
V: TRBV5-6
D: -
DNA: TGTGCCAGGGGGCAGCCCAGTAACACCGGGGAGCTGTTTTTT
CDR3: CARGQPSNTGELFF

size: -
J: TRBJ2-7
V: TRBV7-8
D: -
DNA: TGTGCCAGCAGCTCAACCCCGGGACTTAACTCCTACGAGCAGTACTTC
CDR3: CASSSTPGLNSYEQYF

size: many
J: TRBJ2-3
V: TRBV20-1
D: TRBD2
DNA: TGCAGTGCTGAACCCGGGACTAGCGGGGGGGCCCACTACACAGATACGCAGTATTTT
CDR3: CSAEPGTSGGAHYTDTQYF

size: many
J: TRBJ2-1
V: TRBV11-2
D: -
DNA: TGTGCCAGCAGCTTAGGTGGACTTACGGACAATGAGCAGTTCTTC
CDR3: CASSLGGLTDNEQFF

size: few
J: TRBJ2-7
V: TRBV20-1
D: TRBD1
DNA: TGCAGTGCTAAAAACAGGGGAACCTACGAGCAGTACTTC
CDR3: CSAKNRGTYEQYF

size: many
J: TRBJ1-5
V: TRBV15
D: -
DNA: TGTGCCACCAGCAGAGATAGGCAGCCCCAGCATTTT
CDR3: CATSRDRQPQHF

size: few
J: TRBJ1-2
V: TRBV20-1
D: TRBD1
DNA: TGCAGTGCTCGGGGCCCGACAGGGGGAGGTGGCTACACCTTC
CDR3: CSARGPTGGGGYTF

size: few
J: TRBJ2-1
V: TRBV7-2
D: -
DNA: TGTGCCAGCAGCTTAGGGCCGCCTGGGGGGCCCCACAATGAGCAGTTCTTC
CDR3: CASSLGPPGGPHNEQFF

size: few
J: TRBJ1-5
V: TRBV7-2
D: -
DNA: TGTGCCAGCGGCAAAACGCCGGCCCAGCCCCAGCATTTT
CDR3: CASGKTPAQPQHF

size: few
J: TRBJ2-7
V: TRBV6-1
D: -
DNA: TGTGCCAGCAGTGAGAACAGGGTCTCCTACGAGCAGTACTTC
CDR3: CASSENRVSYEQYF

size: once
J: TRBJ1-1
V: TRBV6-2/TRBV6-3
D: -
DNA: TGTGCCAGCTTCAGTACCACTGAAGCTTTCTTT
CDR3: CASFSTTEAFF

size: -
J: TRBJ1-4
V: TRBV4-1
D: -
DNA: TGCGCCAGCAGCCTCCCCAGGTTCACCAGTAATGAAAAACTGTTTTTT
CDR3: CASSLPRFTSNEKLFF

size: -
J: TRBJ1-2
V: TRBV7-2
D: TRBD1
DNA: TGTGCCAGCAGCGCGACAGGGTTAGGGCCCGCTAACTATGGCTACACCTTC
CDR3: CASSATGLGPANYGYTF

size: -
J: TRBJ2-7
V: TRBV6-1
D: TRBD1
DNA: TGTGCCAGCAAGGCTGACAGGGGGGTCGAGCAGTACTTC
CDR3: CASKADRGVEQYF

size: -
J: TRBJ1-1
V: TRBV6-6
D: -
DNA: TGTGCCAGCAGCTTTTTTGGAGACGAAGCTTTCTTT
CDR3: CASSFFGDEAFF

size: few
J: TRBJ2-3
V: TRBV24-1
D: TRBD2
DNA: TGTGCCACCAGTCGCGGGGGGAAGAAGACAGATACGCAGTATTTT
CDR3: CATSRGGKKTDTQYF

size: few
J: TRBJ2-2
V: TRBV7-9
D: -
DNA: TGTGCCAGCAGCCTCCCGGATACAGGGTCCACCGGGGAGCTGTTTTTT
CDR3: CASSLPDTGSTGELFF

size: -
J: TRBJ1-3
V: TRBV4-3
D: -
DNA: TGCGCCAGCAGCCAAGATTGGGACATCTCTGGAAACACCATATATTTT
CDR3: CASSQDWDISGNTIYF

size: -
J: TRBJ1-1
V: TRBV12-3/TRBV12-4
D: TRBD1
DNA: TGTGCCAGCAGGGGCCGGACAGGGGCGAACACTGAAGCTTTCTTT
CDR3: CASRGRTGANTEAFF

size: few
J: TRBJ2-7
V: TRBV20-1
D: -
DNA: TGCAGTGCTAGAGCTCAGGGGCCCCTCGTCCGGGAGCAGTACTTC
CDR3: CSARAQGPLVREQYF

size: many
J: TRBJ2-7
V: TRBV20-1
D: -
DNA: TGCAGTGCTAGAGATTACCGGACAAGCTACGAGCAGTACTTC
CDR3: CSARDYRTSYEQYF

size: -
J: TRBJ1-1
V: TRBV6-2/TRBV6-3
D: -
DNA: TGTGCCGGCAACTTGGACGTAAACACTGAAGCTTTCTTT
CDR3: CAGNLDVNTEAFF

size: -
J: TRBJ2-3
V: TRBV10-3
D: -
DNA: TGTGCCATCAGTGAGTTCGACACTAGCACAGATACGCAGTATTTT
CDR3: CAISEFDTSTDTQYF

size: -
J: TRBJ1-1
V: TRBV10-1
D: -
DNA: TGCGCCAGCAGTGACCGGGGGATAATTAAGACTGAAGCTTTCTTT
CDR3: CASSDRGIIKTEAFF

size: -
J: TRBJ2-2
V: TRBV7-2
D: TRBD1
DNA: TGTGCCAGCAGCTTCTTAGGGGGCGGGAACACCGGGGAGCTGTTTTTT
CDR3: CASSFLGGGNTGELFF

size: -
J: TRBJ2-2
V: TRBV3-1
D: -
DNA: TGTGCCAGCAGCCAAATGTCTACCGGGGAGCTGTTTTTT
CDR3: CASSQMSTGELFF

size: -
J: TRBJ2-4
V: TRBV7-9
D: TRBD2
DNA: TGTGCCAGCAGCTGGTCTAGCGGGGGGGCCAAAAACATTCAGTACTTC
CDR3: CASSWSSGGAKNIQYF

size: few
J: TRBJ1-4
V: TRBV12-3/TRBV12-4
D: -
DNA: TGTGCCAGCAGTCTCCCGGGGGGGAGGTCTAATGAAAAACTGTTTTTT
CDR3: CASSLPGGRSNEKLFF

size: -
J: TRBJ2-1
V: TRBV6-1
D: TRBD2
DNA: TGTGCCAGCAGTCAACACGGGGGGGCCGGGAACAATGAGCAGTTCTTC
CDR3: CASSQHGGAGNNEQFF

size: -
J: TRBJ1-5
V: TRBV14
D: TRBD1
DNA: TGTGCCAGCAGCCAAGCCGACAGGGGGGATCAGCCCCGGCATTTT
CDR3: CASSQADRGDQPRHF

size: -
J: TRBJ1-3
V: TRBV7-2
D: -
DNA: TGTGCCAGCAGCCCTCGGGACTCCCCCTCTGGAAACACCATATATTTT
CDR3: CASSPRDSPSGNTIYF

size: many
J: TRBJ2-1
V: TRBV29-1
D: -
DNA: TGCAGCGTTGAAGATGGCCAGAACCTCTACAATGAGCAGTTCTTC
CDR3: CSVEDGQNLYNEQFF

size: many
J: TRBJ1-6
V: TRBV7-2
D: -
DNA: TGTGCCAGCAGCCTCCGTCGGGTAGAAAATTCACCCCTCCACTTT
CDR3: CASSLRRVENSPLHF

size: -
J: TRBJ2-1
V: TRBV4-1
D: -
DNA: TGCGCCAGCAGCCAAGATGTCGGAGGACATATCAATGAGCAGTTCTTC
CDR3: CASSQDVGGHINEQFF

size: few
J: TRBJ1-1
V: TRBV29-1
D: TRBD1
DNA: TGCAGCGTGCGCCAGACAGGGGGAAACACTGAAGCTTTCTTT
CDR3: CSVRQTGGNTEAFF

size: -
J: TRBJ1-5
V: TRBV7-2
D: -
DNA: TGTGCCAGCAGCTTAGTAGGGTATCTCAATCAGCCCCAGCATTTT
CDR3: CASSLVGYLNQPQHF

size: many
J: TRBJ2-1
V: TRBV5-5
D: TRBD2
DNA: TGTGCCAGCAGTATTAGCGGGGTCTACAATGAGCAGTTCTTC
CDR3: CASSISGVYNEQFF

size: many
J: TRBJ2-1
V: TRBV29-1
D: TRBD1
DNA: TGCAGCGTTGACCGGGACAGGGGGTACAATGAGCAGTTCTTC
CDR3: CSVDRDRGYNEQFF

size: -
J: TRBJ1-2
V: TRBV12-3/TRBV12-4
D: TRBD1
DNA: TGTGCCAGCAGCCCTACAGGGGTTTATGGCTACACCTTC
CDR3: CASSPTGVYGYTF

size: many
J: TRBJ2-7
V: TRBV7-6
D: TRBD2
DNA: TGTGCCAGCAGCCCCGGAGCGGGGGACTACGAGCAGTACTTC
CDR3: CASSPGAGDYEQYF

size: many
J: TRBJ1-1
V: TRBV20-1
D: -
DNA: TGCAGTGCTAGTGGGTTAGGGAGCACTGAAGCTTTCTTT
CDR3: CSASGLGSTEAFF

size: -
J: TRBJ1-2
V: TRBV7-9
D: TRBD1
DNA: TGTGCCAGCAGCTTAGCACAGGGGGACGGCTATGGCTACACCTTC
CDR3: CASSLAQGDGYGYTF

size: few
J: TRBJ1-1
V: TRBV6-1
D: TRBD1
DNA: TGTGCCAGCAGGATGACAGGGGGCGAAGTGGGTGTCGACACTGAAGCTTTCTTT
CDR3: CASRMTGGEVGVDTEAFF

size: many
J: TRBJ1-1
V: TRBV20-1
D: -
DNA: TGCAGTGCTAGGACGGGCCGAGTAAACACTGAAGCTTTCTTT
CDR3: CSARTGRVNTEAFF

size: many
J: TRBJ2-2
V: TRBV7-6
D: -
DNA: TGTGCCAGCAGCATCACAGAAGCTAGGAGCACCGGGGAGCTGTTTTTT
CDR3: CASSITEARSTGELFF

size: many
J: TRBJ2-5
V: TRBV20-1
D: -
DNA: TGCAGTGCTAGAGGGGGCGGACGGGAGACCCAGTACTTC
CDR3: CSARGGGRETQYF

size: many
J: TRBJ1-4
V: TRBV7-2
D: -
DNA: TGTGCCAGCAGCCGTCGGGACCAGAATGAAAAACTGTTTTTT
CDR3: CASSRRDQNEKLFF

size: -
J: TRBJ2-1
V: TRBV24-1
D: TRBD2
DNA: TGTGCCACCATGCCGGTGGGAGGGCGCGAGCAGTTCTTC
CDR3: CATMPVGGREQFF

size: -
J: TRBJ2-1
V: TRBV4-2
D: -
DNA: TGTGCCACCCAAGGGGGGAGCTCCTACAATGAGCAGTTCTTC
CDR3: CATQGGSSYNEQFF

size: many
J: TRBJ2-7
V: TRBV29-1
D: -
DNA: TGCAGCGTTGAATGGCAGGGTTCCTACGAGCAGTACTTC
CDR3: CSVEWQGSYEQYF